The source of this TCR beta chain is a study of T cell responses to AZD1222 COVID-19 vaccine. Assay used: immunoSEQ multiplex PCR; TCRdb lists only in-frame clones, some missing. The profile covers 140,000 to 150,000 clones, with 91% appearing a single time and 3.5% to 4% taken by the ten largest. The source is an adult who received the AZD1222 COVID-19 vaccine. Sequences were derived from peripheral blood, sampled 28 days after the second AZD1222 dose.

CDR3 in DNA: TGCGCCAGCAGCTTGGAACTACTTATAACAGATACGCAGTATTTT. Translation: CASSLELLITDTQYF. This sequence joins TRBV5-1 and TRBJ2-3, with D uncertain. Trimming stripped 0 bases from V and 3 bases from J, with 11 bases between. Germline V gene sequence: CDR1 SGHRS, CDR2 YFSETQ. The CDR3 covers 15 residues.